This TCR beta chain was captured in a study of OX40 agonist ivuxolimab in advanced cancers. Study overall: Partial responses were achieved by three patients, one with hepatocellular carcinoma and two with cutaneous melanoma.

The assay was immunoSEQ multiplex PCR, and TCRdb's table has in-frame clones only and misses some. The sample includes 57,000 or so clones, about 86% of them seen just once. This clone appeared a single time. The CDR3 has 15 amino acids. Between the trimmed V and J ends, which lost 3 bases and 5 bases, there was a span of 17 bases. The germline gives CDR1 SGHNT, CDR2 YYREEE (reference sequence). This sequence joins TRBV5-4 and TRBJ2-5, with D maybe TRBD2 (6 bases). This TCR was recovered from an adult with an advanced solid tumor such as melanoma, head and neck, liver or kidney cancer. The sequenced sample was CD4+ or CD8+ T cells sorted from blood, obtained in a trial of the OX40 agonist ivuxolimab. The CDR3 loop is CASSSRGVAGETQYF. CDR3 in DNA: TGTGCCAGCAGCTCCCGGGGCGTCGCGGGGGAGACCCAGTACTTC.